This T cell receptor (beta chain) was retrieved from a study of STAT5B mutations in CD4+ large granular lymphocyte leukemia (dated 2022 in TCRdb). Background on the whole study: Among healthy controls, the CDR3 'QG' motif was associated with a particular HLA allele. TCRbeta repertoires of CD4+ T-cell large granular lymphocyte leukemia patients were compared with those of healthy blood donors. Flow cytometry on FACSCanto II or FACSVerse showed that the purified fractions were more than 95% pure among lymphocytes. Results and caveats for the whole study, not just this receptor: The main leukemic clonotypes were found to be private to each patient, although around 26% of the main leukemic clonotypes were detected at low frequency in the non-leukemic repertoires of other patients. The data were not HLA-matched, and the higher clonality in CD4+ T-LGLL than in CD8+ T-LGLL could be due to the relatively small sample size. CD4-sorted patient repertoires appeared more clonal than healthy CD4+ repertoires, and this difference persisted after removing the putative leukemic clones.

The immunoSEQ assay at survey resolution was used to sequence TCRbeta rearrangements from genomic DNA. In the paper's pipeline: In the TCR sequencing data, the lowest productive clonotype frequency that could be detected was 2.59 x 10-5. Analyses included only productive TCRbeta rearrangements, meaning complete and in-frame sequences. Clonality for each sample was calculated as Simpson clonality in the immunoSEQ Analyzer version 3.0. Based on frequency, clones were grouped as very rare, small, medium, large (1-20%) or hyperexpanded (>20%). Generation probabilities were estimated with OLGA 1.2.3, V-gene circos plots were generated with VDJtools, specificities were searched for in VDJdb, and CDR3 motifs were identified with GLIPH. TCRdb took over this immuneACCESS table, retaining in-frame rearrangements with V and J assigned. Such tables are incomplete; in checked studies, under half of the missing clones stem from an unresolved V gene, and the remainder is unexplained. The DNA was the basis for D and trimming; V, J and clone size are from that table. The sample includes about 37,000 clones, with approximately 90% observed a single time. Less than 4% of the sample comes from the top ten.

The healthy controls were around 35 blood donors, and the buffy coats of these donors were supplied by the Finnish Red Cross blood service. All TCR-sequenced material derived from peripheral blood: patient blood samples and healthy donor buffy coats. Peripheral blood mononuclear cells were isolated by Ficoll-Hypaque gradient centrifugation. CD4+ cells were magnetically purified from the buffy coats of healthy controls. The Gentra Puregene Cell and Tissue kit was used to extract genomic DNA, and a Qubit 2.0 fluorometer was used to measure the amount of genomic DNA. Comment on this clone: This receptor's antigen is unknown. Base qualities are not provided; no much larger clone lies one nucleotide away.

This TCR was recovered from a human donor in good health. Sequenced: CD4+ T cells from blood buffy coats.

The CDR3 region: CASSFRGDATNEKLFF. In nucleotide form, the sequence is TGTGCCAGCAGCTTCCGAGGGGATGCAACTAATGAAAAACTGTTTTTT. This chain joins TRBV4-2 to TRBJ1-4, with TRBD1 perhaps the D gene, on 5 matching bases. Looking up the germline V gene yields CDR1 LGHNA and CDR2 YNFKEQ. V lost 5 bases and J lost 0 bases; the stretch between them is 13 bases long. Taken from cysteine to phenylalanine, the CDR3 has 16 residues. The DNA shown is the 48-base CDR3, in frame from base 1.